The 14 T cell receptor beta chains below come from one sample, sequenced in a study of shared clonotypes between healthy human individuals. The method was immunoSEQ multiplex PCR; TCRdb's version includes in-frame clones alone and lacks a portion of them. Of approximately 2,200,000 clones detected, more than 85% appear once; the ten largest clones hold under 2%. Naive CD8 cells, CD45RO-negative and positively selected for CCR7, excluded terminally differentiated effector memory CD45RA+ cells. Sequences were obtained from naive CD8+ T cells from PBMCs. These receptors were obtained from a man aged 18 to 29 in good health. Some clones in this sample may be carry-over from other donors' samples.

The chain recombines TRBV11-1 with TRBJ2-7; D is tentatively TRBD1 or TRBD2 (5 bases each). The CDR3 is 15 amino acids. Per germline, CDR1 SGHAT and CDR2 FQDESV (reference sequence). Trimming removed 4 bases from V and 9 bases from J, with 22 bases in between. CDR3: CASSSWALLGERQYF. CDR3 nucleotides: TGTGCCAGCAGCTCATGGGCACTTTTAGGGGAGCGGCAGTACTTC.

CDR3: CASSYSFGIEAFF. The CDR3, as DNA: TGTGCCAGCAGTTACTCTTTTGGGATTGAAGCTTTCTTT. The rearrangement links TRBV6-5 to TRBJ1-1; D remains ambiguous. Germline assignment: CDR1 MNHEY and CDR2 SVGAGI. This CDR3 is built from 13 residues. V lost 0 bases, J lost 7 bases, and 9 bases lay in between.

DNA for the CDR3: TGTGCCAGTACATTACGGCAGGGGGCAAGGCAGCCCCAGCATTTT. Translated: CASTLRQGARQPQHF. The chain has TRBV19 and TRBJ1-5; TRBD1 matches at 8 bases. The CDR3 contains 15 residues. The J segment lost 7 bases and the V segment lost 7 bases, leaving 12 bases of the junction unmatched. The germline V gene has CDR1 LNHDA and CDR2 SQIVND (reference sequence).

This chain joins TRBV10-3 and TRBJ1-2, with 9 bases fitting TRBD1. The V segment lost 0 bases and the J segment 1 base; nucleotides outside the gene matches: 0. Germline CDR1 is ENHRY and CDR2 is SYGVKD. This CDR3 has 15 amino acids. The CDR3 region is CAISESTGGNYGYTF. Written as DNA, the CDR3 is TGTGCCATCAGTGAGTCGACAGGGGGTAACTATGGCTACACCTTC.

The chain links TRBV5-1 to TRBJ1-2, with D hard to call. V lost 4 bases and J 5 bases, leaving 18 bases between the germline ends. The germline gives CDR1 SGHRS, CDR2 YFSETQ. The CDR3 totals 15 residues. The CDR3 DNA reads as TGCGCCAGCAGCCCATCAGGCGGGCGTGAATATGGCTACACCTTC. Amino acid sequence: CASSPSGGREYGYTF.

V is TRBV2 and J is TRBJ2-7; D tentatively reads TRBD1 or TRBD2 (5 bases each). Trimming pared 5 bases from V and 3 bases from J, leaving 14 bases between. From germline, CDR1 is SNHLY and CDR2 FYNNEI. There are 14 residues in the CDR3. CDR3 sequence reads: CASSSWDGDYEQYF. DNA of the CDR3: TGTGCCAGCAGTTCATGGGACGGTGACTACGAGCAGTACTTC.

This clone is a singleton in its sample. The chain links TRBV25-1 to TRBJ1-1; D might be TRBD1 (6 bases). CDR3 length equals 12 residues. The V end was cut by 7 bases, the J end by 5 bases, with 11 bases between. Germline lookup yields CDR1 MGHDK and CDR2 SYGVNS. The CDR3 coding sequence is TGTGCCAGCACCCTAGGGGGAACTGAAGCTTTCTTT. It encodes CASTLGGTEAFF.

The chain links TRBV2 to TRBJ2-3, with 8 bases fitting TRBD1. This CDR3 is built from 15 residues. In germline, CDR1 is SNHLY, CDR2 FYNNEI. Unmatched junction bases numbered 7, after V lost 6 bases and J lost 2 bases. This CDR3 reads CASSTGTGYTDTQYF. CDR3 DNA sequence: TGTGCCAGCAGCACCGGGACAGGATACACAGATACGCAGTATTTT.

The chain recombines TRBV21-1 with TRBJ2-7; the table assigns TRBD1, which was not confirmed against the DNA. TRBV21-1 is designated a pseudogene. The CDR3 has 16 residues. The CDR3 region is CASSTGNRARDYEQYF. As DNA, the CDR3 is TGTGCCAGCAGCACTGGAAACAGGGCGAGGGACTACGAGCAGTACTTC.

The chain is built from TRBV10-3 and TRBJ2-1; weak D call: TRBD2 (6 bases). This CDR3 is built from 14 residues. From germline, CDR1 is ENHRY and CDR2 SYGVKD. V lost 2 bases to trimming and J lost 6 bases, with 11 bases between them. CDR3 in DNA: TGTGCCATCAGTGAGAGCGGGTCCAGCAATGAGCAGTTCTTC. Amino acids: CAISESGSSNEQFF.

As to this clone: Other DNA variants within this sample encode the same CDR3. This CDR3 reads CASSFGGSYEQYF. The DNA for the CDR3 is TGTGCCAGCAGTTTCGGAGGTTCGTACGAGCAGTACTTC. V and J are TRBV27 and TRBJ2-7; perhaps TRBD2 as D (5 bases). V was shortened by 3 bases and J by 4 bases, with 10 bases between the two germline ends. Germline V gene data show CDR1 as MNHEY and CDR2 as SMNVEV (reference sequence). The CDR3 consists of 13 residues.

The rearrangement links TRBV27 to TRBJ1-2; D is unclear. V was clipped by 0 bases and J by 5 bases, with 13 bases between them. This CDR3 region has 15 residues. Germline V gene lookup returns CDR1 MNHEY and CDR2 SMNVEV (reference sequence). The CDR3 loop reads CASSLSAVGWYGYTF. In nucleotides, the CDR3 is TGTGCCAGCAGTTTATCGGCGGTGGGGTGGTATGGCTACACCTTC.

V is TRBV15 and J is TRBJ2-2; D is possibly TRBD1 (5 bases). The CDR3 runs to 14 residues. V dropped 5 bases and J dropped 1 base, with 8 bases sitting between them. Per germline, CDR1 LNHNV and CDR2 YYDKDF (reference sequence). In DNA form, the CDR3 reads TGTGCCACCAGCGGCAGGGAGAACACCGGGGAGCTGTTTTTT. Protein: CATSGRENTGELFF.

Here the CDR3 DNA reads TGTGCCAGCAGCTTGTCGGTTATGGGTGCTAGCGACTACGAGCAGTACTTC. The encoded protein is CASSLSVMGASDYEQYF. The J gene is TRBJ2-7, the V gene TRBV5-5, with D perhaps TRBD2 (6 bases). The CDR3 loop spans 17 amino acids. CDR1 SGHKS and CDR2 YYEKEE come from the germline V gene (reference sequence). Between the trimmed V and J ends, which lost 1 base and 3 bases, there was a span of 20 bases.